The 21 T cell receptor beta chains reported below all come from one sample, sequenced in a study of T cells in Graves' hyperthyroidism and ophthalmopathy. The CDR3 regions of TCR beta were amplified from RNA transcripts. HTBI primers were employed in a first-round RT-PCR of the TCR CDR3. TCRdb re-called the multiplex PCR reads with MiXCR, one entry per CDR3 protein. The table has around 270,000 distinct CDR3 sequences, approximately 18% seen once. The sample taken for sequencing was blood. All receptors come from a man aged 45-65 years with Graves' ophthalmopathy.

This clonotype was seen at least ten times. V usage is TRBV20-1 and J usage is TRBJ2-1; D remains unclear. Between the trimmed V and J ends, which lost 7 bases and 5 bases, there was a span of 6 bases. Germline V CDR1 and CDR2: DFQATT, SNEGSKA (reference sequence). The CDR3 runs 10 residues. CDR3: CSGSNNEQFF. Here the CDR3 DNA reads TGCAGTGGTTCAAACAATGAGCAGTTCTTC.

This clonotype was counted many times. The V and J genes are TRBV28 and TRBJ2-1; maybe TRBD2 (5 bases). The V and J ends lost 3 bases and 4 bases respectively, with 13 bases between them. This CDR3 contains 15 residues. The V gene's germline CDR1 is MDHEN and CDR2 SYDVKM. CDR3 sequence reads: CASSFSPSRYNEQFF. The CDR3 DNA follows: TGTGCCAGCAGTTTCTCTCCTAGCCGATACAATGAGCAGTTCTTC.

This clonotype has a handful of counts. This chain connects TRBV28 to TRBJ1-3; D gene uncertain. Germline values: CDR1 MDHEN, CDR2 SYDVKM. Trimming removed 6 bases from V and 0 bases from J, with 15 bases in between. CDR3 length equals 16 residues. CDR3 protein: CASSDMDGPSGNTIYF. The CDR3 nucleotides read TGTGCCAGCAGCGACATGGACGGACCCTCTGGAAACACCATATATTTT.

This clonotype was seen a handful of times. V and J are TRBV4-1 and TRBJ2-7, with 7 bases aligning to TRBD1. V was pared by 3 bases and J by 6 bases, with 5 bases of the junction left unmatched. This CDR3 comprises 13 residues. The germline gives CDR1 MGHRA, CDR2 YSYEKL. CDR3 protein: CASSQNRGFEQYF. The DNA for the CDR3 is TGCGCCAGCAGCCAGAACAGGGGATTCGAGCAGTACTTC.

The table lists this clonotype with many counts. The chain is built from TRBV30 and TRBJ2-7, with TRBD2 matching over 11 bases. The CDR3 length is 15 residues. The germline gives CDR1 GTSNPN, CDR2 SVGIG (reference sequence). V was pared by 2 bases and J by 3 bases, with 6 bases of the junction left unmatched. CDR3 amino acids: CAWSTRTSGRYEQYF. CDR3 nucleotides: TGTGCCTGGAGTACCCGGACTAGCGGGCGCTACGAGCAGTACTTC. The variable domain in full, completed from reference TRBV30 and TRBJ2-7, reads SQTIHQWPATLVQPVGSPLSLECTVEGTSNPNLYWYRQAAGRGLQLLFYSVGIGQISSEVPQNLSASRPQDRQFILSSKKLLLSDSGFYLCAWSTRTSGRYEQYFGPGTRLTVT.

The chain carries TRBV29-1 and TRBJ1-5; D perhaps matches TRBD1 (6 bases). The V gene lost 5 bases and the J gene lost 5 bases, with 13 bases spanning the gap. The germline gives CDR1 SQVTM, CDR2 ANQGSEA. There are 13 residues in the CDR3. CDR3 sequence (DNA): TGCAGCGTTTCCTCAGGGGCCGATCAGCCCCAGCATTTT. This gives the protein CSVSSGADQPQHF. Supplemented by reference TRBV29-1 and TRBJ1-5, the full variable domain reads SAVISQKPSRDICQRGTSLTIQCQVDSQVTMMFWYRQQPGQSLTLIATANQGSEATYESGFVIDKFPISRPNLTFSTLTVSNMSPEDSSIYLCSVSSGADQPQHFGDGTRLSIL.

This clonotype was found many times. The chain recombines TRBV2 with TRBJ2-7; 10 nucleotides match TRBD1. The CDR3 sequence is 17 residues long. V gave up 5 bases and J gave up 3 bases; unmatched junction bases: 13. Per germline, CDR1 SNHLY and CDR2 FYNNEI. This CDR3 reads CASSPQYATGGYYEQYF. In DNA form, the CDR3 reads TGTGCCAGCAGTCCTCAATATGCGACAGGGGGCTACTACGAGCAGTACTTC.

This clonotype was recorded many times. This rearrangement joins TRBV11-3 to TRBJ2-5; D remains unclear. Between the trimmed V and J ends, which lost 4 bases and 3 bases, there was a span of 15 bases. This CDR3 region has 15 residues. Germline V gives CDR1 SGHNT, CDR2 YENEEA. CDR3 in amino acids: CASSYYSGGEETQYF. For the CDR3, the DNA is TGTGCCAGCAGCTATTATTCGGGCGGCGAAGAGACCCAGTACTTC.

This clonotype appeared many times. This chain links TRBV4-1 with TRBJ2-2; 8 nucleotides agree with TRBD2. Unmatched junction bases numbered 4, after V lost 4 bases and J lost 3 bases. This CDR3 comprises 15 residues. Germline-derived CDR1 and CDR2 are MGHRA and YSYEKL. The CDR3 protein is CASSRVLADTGELFF. DNA of the CDR3: TGCGCCAGCAGCCGAGTACTAGCGGACACCGGGGAGCTGTTTTTT.

For the CDR3, the DNA is TGTGCCAGCAGTTCCGCACAATACTCAGATTCACCCCTCCACTTT. Protein sequence: CASSSAQYSDSPLHF. The chain employs TRBV6-5 and TRBJ1-6; D is unresolved. V gave up 4 bases and J gave up 8 bases, with 15 bases separating them. This CDR3 comprises 15 residues. From germline, CDR1 is MNHEY and CDR2 SVGAGI.

This clonotype was seen a handful of times. The chain couples TRBV24-1 to TRBJ2-1; 7 bases are shared with TRBD2. The CDR3 is made up of 15 amino acids. Unmatched junction bases numbered 6, after V lost 3 bases and J lost 5 bases. The V gene's germline CDR1 is KGHDR and CDR2 SFDVKD. DNA for the CDR3: TGTGCCACCAGTGATCCGCCTAGCGGAGACAATGAGCAGTTCTTC. Translating gives CATSDPPSGDNEQFF.

This clonotype was seen repeatedly, ten times or more. V is TRBV7-2 and J is TRBJ1-5; D is ambiguous. Germline values: CDR1 SGHTA, CDR2 FQGNSA. This CDR3 spans 14 amino acids. The germline V and J ends were trimmed by 0 bases and 6 bases, with 9 bases remaining between them. The CDR3 nucleotides are TGTGCCAGCAGCTTAGCGGGTAGAGGTCAGCCCCAGCATTTT. It translates to CASSLAGRGQPQHF.

This clonotype has just a few counts. This sequence joins TRBV7-8 and TRBJ2-2, with D maybe TRBD2 (6 bases). Germline lookup yields CDR1 SGHVS and CDR2 FQNEAQ. Deletions cut 2 bases from V and 4 bases from J, with 14 bases between. The CDR3 runs 16 residues. The CDR3 sequence: CASSLNPTRFTGELFF. DNA for the CDR3: TGTGCCAGCAGCTTAAATCCGACTAGGTTCACCGGGGAGCTGTTTTTT. The whole variable domain, remainder taken from reference TRBV7-8 and TRBJ2-2, is GAGVSQSPRYKVAKRGQDVALRCDPISGHVSLFWYQQALGQGPEFLTYFQNEAQLDKSGLPSDRFFAERPEGSVSTLKIQRTQQEDSAVYLCASSLNPTRFTGELFFGEGSRLTVL.

The chain recombines TRBV20-1 with TRBJ2-7, with D uncertain. Germline V gene data show CDR1 as DFQATT and CDR2 as SNEGSKA (reference sequence). With 3 bases removed from V and 3 bases from J, the gap between germline ends came to 12 bases. CDR3 length: 13 amino acids. CDR3 sequence reads: CSARSPGSYEQYF. CDR3 in DNA: TGCAGTGCTAGGAGTCCCGGCAGCTACGAGCAGTACTTC.

This clonotype was detected ten times or more. V and J are TRBV29-1 and TRBJ2-5; D unclear. The CDR3 extends over 12 amino acids. The V end lost 4 bases, the J end lost 4 bases, and 10 bases lay between the germline ends. The germline V gene has CDR1 SQVTM and CDR2 ANQGSEA. CDR3 residues: CSVAVGSETQYF. The CDR3, as DNA: TGCAGCGTTGCGGTGGGTTCAGAGACCCAGTACTTC. Full variable domain (rest looked up from reference TRBV29-1 and TRBJ2-5): SAVISQKPSRDICQRGTSLTIQCQVDSQVTMMFWYRQQPGQSLTLIATANQGSEATYESGFVIDKFPISRPNLTFSTLTVSNMSPEDSSIYLCSVAVGSETQYFGPGTRLLVL.

This clonotype was seen a handful of times. The chain joins TRBV4-1 to TRBJ2-7; D gene ambiguous. CDR3 length: 13 amino acids. CDR1 is MGHRA, CDR2 YSYEKL, per germline. V lost 3 bases to trimming and J lost 4 bases, with 10 bases between them. The CDR3 region has the DNA TGCGCCAGCAGCCAGACTCCGGATTACGAGCAGTACTTC. This sequence encodes CASSQTPDYEQYF.

The CDR3 region has the DNA TGTGCCATCAGTCCCCGGGTAGTCCGGGACGAGCAGTACTTC. This sequence encodes CAISPRVVRDEQYF. V usage is TRBV10-3 and J usage is TRBJ2-7; D not certain. Germline V gene lookup returns CDR1 ENHRY and CDR2 SYGVKD. V gave up 5 bases and J gave up 5 bases, with 16 bases separating them. The CDR3 contains 14 residues.

This clonotype was picked up a small number of times. The chain links TRBV24-1 to TRBJ2-3; 10 nucleotides align to TRBD1. Germline CDR1 is KGHDR and CDR2 is SFDVKD. The CDR3 is 15 amino acids. V shed 4 bases and J 1 base; nucleotides not matched to a gene: 1. CDR3: CATSDDRGRTDTQYF. DNA for the CDR3: TGTGCCACCAGTGACGACAGGGGGCGCACAGATACGCAGTATTTT.

This clonotype was observed at least ten times. The rearrangement joins TRBV5-1 to TRBJ2-7, with a possible D match to TRBD2 (5 bases). V gave up 2 bases and J gave up 0 bases, with 15 bases separating them. Germline CDR1 reads SGHRS; CDR2 reads YFSETQ. This CDR3 is 16 amino acids long. In nucleotides, the CDR3 is TGCGCCAGCAGCTTCTCGGGCGGGTCGAGCTCCTACGAGCAGTACTTC. It codes for CASSFSGGSSSYEQYF. Variable domain in full (rest from reference TRBV5-1 and TRBJ2-7): KAGVTQTPRYLIKTRGQQVTLSCSPISGHRSVSWYQQTPGQGLQFLFEYFSETQRNKGNFPGRFSGRQFSNSRSEMNVSTLELGDSALYLCASSFSGGSSSYEQYFGPGTRLTVT.

This clonotype was seen at least ten times. The chain couples TRBV28 to TRBJ1-4; D gene unclear. The CDR3 contains 14 residues. The V end lost 8 bases, the J end lost 3 bases, and 13 bases lay between the germline ends. CDR1 and CDR2 from the germline V gene are MDHEN and SYDVKM. The CDR3 nucleotides read TGTGCCAGCGGCCGAGCAGGCCCTAATGAAAAACTGTTTTTT. Residues: CASGRAGPNEKLFF.

The chain combines TRBV5-1 with TRBJ2-3, with 12 bases lining up with TRBD1. Trimming took 4 bases from V and 1 from J; bases not matched to a gene: 7. Germline CDR1 SGHRS, CDR2 YFSETQ. This CDR3 has 17 amino acids. The CDR3 protein is CASSRTGQGARTDTQYF. CDR3 coding DNA: TGCGCCAGCAGCCGTACGGGACAGGGGGCCCGCACAGATACGCAGTATTTT.